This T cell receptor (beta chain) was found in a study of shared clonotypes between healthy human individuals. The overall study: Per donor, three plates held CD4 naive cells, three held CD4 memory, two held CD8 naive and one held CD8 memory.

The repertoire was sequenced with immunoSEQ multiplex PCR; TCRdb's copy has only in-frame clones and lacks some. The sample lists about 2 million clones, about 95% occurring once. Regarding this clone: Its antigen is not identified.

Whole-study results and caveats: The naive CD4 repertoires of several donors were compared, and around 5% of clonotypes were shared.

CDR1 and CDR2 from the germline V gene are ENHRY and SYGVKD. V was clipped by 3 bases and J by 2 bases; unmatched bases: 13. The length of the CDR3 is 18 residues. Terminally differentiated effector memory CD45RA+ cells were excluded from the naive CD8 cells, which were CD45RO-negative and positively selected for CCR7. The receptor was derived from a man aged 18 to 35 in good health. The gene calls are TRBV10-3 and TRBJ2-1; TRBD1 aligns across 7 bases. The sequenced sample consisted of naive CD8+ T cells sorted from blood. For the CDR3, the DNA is TGTGCCATCAGTGAACTCCTGACAGGGAAGTTCCCCTACAATGAGCAGTTCTTC. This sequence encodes CAISELLTGKFPYNEQFF.